This TCR beta chain appears in the sequencing data of a study of blood T cell repertoires in COVID-19. TCRdb keeps only in-frame clones here, not all; method: immunoSEQ multiplex PCR. The repertoire holds about 88,000 clones, with approximately 87% as singletons. This clone was seen once. Germline V gene lookup returns CDR1 SNHLY and CDR2 FYNNEI. The CDR3 extends over 14 amino acids. Germline trimming cut 7 bases from V and 5 bases from J; bases unmatched to any gene: 8. This clonotype originated in a woman between 70 and 85 years old with acute or convalescent COVID-19. Sequenced input: peripheral blood. V gene TRBV2 combines with J gene TRBJ2-3; 8 bases map to TRBD2. CDR3 DNA sequence: TGTGCCAGCATTCCGGGACTAGTGCGAGATACGCAGTATTTT. It codes for CASIPGLVRDTQYF.